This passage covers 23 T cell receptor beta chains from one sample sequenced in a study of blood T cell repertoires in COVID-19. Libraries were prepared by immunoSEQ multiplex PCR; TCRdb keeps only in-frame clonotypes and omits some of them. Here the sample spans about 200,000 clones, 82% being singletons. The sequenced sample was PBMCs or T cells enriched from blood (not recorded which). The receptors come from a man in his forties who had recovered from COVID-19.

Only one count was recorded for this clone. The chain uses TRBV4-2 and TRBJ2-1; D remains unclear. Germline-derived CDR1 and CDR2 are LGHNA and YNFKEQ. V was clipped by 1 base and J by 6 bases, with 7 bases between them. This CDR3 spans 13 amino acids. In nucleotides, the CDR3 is TGTGCCAGCAGCCAAGCTTCGCGCAATGAGCAGTTCTTC. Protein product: CASSQASRNEQFF.

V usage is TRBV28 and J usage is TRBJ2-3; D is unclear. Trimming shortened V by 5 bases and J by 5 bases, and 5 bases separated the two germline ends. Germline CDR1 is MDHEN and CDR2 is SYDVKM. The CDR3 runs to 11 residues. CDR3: CASSEEDTQYF. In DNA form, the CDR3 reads TGTGCCAGCAGTGAGGAAGATACGCAGTATTTT.

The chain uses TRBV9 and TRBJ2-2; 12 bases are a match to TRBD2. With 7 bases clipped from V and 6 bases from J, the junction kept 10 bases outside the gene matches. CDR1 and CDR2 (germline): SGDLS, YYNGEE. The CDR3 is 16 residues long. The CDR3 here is CASAETTSGSSGELFF. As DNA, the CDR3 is TGTGCCAGCGCCGAGACGACTAGCGGGAGCTCCGGGGAGCTGTTTTTT. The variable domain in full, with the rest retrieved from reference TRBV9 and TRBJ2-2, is DSGVTQTPKHLITATGQRVTLRCSPRSGDLSVYWYQQSLDQGLQFLIQYYNGEERAKGNILERFSAQQFPDLHSELNLSSLELGDSALYFCASAETTSGSSGELFFGEGSRLTVL.

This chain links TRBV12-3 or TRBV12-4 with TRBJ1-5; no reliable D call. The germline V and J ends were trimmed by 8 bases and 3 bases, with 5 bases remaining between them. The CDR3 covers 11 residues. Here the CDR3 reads CASSINQPQHF. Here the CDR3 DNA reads TGTGCCAGCTCAATCAATCAGCCCCAGCATTTT.

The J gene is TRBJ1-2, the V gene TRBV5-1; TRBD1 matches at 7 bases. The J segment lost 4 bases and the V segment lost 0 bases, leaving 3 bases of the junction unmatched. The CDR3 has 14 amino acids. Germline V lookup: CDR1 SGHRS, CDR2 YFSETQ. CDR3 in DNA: TGCGCCAGCAGCTTGGAGACAGGGAGCTATGGCTACACCTTC. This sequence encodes CASSLETGSYGYTF.

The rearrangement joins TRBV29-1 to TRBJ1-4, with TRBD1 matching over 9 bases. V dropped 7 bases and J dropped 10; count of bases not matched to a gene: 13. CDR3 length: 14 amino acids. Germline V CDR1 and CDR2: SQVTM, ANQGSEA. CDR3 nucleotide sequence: TGCAGCGCCGCCACGGGACAGGGAAACGGAAAACTGTTTTTT. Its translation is CSAATGQGNGKLFF.

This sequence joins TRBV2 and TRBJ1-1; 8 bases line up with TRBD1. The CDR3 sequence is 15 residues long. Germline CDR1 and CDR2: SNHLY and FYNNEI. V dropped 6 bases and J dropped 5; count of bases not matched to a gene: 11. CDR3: CASRPTGGAGTEAFF. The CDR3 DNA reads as TGTGCCAGCAGACCAACAGGGGGAGCGGGGACTGAAGCTTTCTTT.

CDR3 in DNA: TGTGCCAGCAGCCAGGCCGGGATGATTCAGTACTTC. As protein: CASSQAGMIQYF. The V gene is TRBV3-1 (or the pseudogene TRBV3-2), the J gene TRBJ2-4; a possible D gene is TRBD2 (5 bases). CDR1 LGHDT and CDR2 YNNKEL come from the germline V gene (reference sequence). The CDR3 is 12 residues long. V shed 3 bases and J shed 10 bases, with 10 bases lying between them.

Here the CDR3 DNA reads TGTGCCAGCACCCCCGGGGGACTAGGGTCACCCCTCCACTTT. Amino acid sequence: CASTPGGLGSPLHF. This chain joins TRBV2 and TRBJ1-6; TRBD1 is a possible D gene (5 bases). CDR3 length equals 14 residues. V dropped 7 bases and J dropped 10 bases, with 17 bases sitting between them. Germline lookup yields CDR1 SNHLY and CDR2 FYNNEI.

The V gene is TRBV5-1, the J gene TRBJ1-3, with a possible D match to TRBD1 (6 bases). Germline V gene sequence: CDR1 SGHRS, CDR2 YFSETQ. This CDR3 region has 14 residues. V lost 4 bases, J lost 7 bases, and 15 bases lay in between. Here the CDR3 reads CASSPRQDWNTIYF. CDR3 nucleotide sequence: TGCGCCAGCAGCCCGAGACAGGATTGGAACACCATATATTTT.

Here the CDR3 DNA reads TGTGCCAGCATTCAGGGGGCTAGTAGCAATCAGCCCCAGCATTTT. Translated: CASIQGASSNQPQHF. This chain connects TRBV6-5 to TRBJ1-5; 8 bases align to TRBD1. The germline CDR1 and CDR2 sequences are MNHEY and SVGAGI. The CDR3 sequence is 15 residues long. Unmatched junction bases numbered 5, after V lost 7 bases and J lost 0 bases.

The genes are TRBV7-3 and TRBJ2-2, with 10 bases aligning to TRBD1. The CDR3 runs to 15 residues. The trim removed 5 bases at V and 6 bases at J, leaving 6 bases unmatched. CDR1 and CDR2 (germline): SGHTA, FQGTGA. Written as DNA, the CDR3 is TGTGCCAGCAGCCTAGGGGGACAGGGGTCCGGGGAGCTGTTTTTT. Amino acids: CASSLGGQGSGELFF.

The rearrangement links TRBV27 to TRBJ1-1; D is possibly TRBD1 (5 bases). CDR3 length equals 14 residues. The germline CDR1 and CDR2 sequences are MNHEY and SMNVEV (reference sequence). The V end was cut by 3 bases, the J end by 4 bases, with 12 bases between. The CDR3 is CASSFGGESTEAFF. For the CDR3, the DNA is TGTGCCAGCAGTTTTGGGGGGGAGAGCACTGAAGCTTTCTTT.

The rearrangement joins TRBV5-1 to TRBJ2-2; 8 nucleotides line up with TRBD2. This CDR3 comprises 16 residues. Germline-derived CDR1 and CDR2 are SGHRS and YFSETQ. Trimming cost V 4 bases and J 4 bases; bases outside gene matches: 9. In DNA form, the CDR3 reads TGCGCCAGCAGCCGAGGCGGGGGGCTGAGCACCGGGGAGCTGTTTTTT. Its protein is CASSRGGGLSTGELFF.

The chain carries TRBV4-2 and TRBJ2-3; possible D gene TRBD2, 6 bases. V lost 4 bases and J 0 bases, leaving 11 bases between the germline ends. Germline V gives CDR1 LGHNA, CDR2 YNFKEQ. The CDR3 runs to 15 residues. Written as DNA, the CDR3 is TGTGCCAGCAGCCTAAGACGGGAGAGCACAGATACGCAGTATTTT. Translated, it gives CASSLRRESTDTQYF.

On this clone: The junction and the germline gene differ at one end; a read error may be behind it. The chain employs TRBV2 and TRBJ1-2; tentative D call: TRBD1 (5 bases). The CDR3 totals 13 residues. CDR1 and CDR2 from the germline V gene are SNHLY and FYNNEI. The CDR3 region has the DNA TGTGCCAGCAGGGAAGACAGTCCTGATGGCTACACCTTC. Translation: CASREDSPDGYTF.

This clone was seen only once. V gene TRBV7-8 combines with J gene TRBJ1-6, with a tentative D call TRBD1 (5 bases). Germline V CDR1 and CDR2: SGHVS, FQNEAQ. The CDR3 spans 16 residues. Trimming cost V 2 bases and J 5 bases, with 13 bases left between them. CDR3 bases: TGTGCCAGCAGCTTAACAAGACCGGGGGATAATTCACCCCTCCACTTT. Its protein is CASSLTRPGDNSPLHF. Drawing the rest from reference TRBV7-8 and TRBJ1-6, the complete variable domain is GAGVSQSPRYKVAKRGQDVALRCDPISGHVSLFWYQQALGQGPEFLTYFQNEAQLDKSGLPSDRFFAERPEGSVSTLKIQRTQQEDSAVYLCASSLTRPGDNSPLHFGNGTRLTVT.

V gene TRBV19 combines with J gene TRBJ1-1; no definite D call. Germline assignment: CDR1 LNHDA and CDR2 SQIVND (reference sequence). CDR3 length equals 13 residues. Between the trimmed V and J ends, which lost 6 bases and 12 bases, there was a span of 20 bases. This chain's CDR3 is CASSPPQSGETFF. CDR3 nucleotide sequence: TGTGCCAGTAGCCCTCCCCAGTCCGGGGAAACTTTCTTT.

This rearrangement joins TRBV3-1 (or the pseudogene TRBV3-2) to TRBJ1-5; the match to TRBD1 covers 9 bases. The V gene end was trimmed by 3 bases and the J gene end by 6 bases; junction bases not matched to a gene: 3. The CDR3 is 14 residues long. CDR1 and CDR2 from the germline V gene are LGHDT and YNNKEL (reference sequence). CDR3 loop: CASSQGQGGQPQHF. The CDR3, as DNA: TGTGCCAGCAGCCAGGGACAGGGAGGTCAGCCCCAGCATTTT.

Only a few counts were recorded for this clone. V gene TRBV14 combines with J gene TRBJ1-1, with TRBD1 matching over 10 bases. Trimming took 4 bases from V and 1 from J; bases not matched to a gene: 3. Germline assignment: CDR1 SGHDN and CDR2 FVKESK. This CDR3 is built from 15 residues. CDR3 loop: CASSLRQGANTEAFF. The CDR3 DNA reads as TGTGCCAGCAGCCTGCGACAGGGGGCGAACACTGAAGCTTTCTTT.

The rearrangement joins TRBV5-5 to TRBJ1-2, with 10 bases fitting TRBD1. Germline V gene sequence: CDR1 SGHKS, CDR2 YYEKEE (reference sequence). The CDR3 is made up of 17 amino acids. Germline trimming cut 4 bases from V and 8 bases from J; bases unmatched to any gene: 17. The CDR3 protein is CASSPLLVWTGGKGYTF. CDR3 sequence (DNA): TGTGCCAGCAGCCCCCTTCTGGTTTGGACAGGGGGGAAAGGCTACACCTTC.

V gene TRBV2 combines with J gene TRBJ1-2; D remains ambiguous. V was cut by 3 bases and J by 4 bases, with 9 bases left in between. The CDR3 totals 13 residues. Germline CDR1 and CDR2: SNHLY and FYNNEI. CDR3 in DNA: TGTGCCAGCAGTGATTCGGGGTCCTATGGCTACACCTTC. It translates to CASSDSGSYGYTF.

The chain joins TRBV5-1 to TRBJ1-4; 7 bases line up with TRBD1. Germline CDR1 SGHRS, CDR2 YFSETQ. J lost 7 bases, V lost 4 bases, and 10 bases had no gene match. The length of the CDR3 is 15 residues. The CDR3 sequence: CASSLDRPRLEKLFF. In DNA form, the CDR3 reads TGCGCCAGCAGCCTGGACAGGCCTAGACTTGAAAAACTGTTTTTT. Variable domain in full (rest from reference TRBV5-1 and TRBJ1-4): KAGVTQTPRYLIKTRGQQVTLSCSPISGHRSVSWYQQTPGQGLQFLFEYFSETQRNKGNFPGRFSGRQFSNSRSEMNVSTLELGDSALYLCASSLDRPRLEKLFFGSGTQLSVL.